Sequencing of this T cell receptor (beta chain) was carried out in a study of cytomegalovirus exposure and HLA in healthy donors. Study-level findings and limits: In an earlier analysis, about 87% or about 30%: the productive usage of most TCR beta V segments. It was reported that the classifier diagnosed cytomegalovirus status with high specificity and sensitivity in both the original and validation cohorts.

The PCR had 60 Vbeta and 13 Jbeta primers. Produced via immunoSEQ multiplex PCR; TCRdb's table is partial and in-frame only. The profile shows about 240,000 clones, around 81% of them singletons. Concerning this clone: Antigen: not known.

The TCR comes from a woman aged 60-70 years in good health and CMV-seropositive. Sequenced sample: PBMCs.

The CDR3 reads CASSLSSGQETQYF. The CDR3 nucleotides are TGTGCCAGCAGCTTGTCTAGCGGACAAGAGACCCAGTACTTC. The chain employs TRBV11-3 and TRBJ2-5; TRBD2 matches 7 bases. This CDR3 spans 14 amino acids. The trim removed 3 bases at V and 2 bases at J, leaving 3 bases unmatched. Germline V lookup: CDR1 SGHNT, CDR2 YENEEA.